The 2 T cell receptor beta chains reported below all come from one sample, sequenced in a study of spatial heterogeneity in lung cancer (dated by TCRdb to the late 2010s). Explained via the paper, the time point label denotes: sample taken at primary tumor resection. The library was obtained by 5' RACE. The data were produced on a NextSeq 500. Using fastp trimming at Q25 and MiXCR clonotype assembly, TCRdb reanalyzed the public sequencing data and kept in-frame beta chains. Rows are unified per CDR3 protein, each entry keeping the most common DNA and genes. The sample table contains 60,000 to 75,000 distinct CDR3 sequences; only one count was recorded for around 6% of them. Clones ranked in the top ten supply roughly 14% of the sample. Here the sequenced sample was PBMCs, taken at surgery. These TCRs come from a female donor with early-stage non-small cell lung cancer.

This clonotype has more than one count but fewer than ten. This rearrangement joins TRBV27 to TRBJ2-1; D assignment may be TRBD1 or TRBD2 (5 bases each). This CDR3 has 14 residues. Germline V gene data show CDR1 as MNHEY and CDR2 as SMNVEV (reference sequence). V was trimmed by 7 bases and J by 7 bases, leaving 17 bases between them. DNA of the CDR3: TGTGCCAGCACCCTACTAGGGGCTTCTAATGAGCAGTTCTTC. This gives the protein CASTLLGASNEQFF.

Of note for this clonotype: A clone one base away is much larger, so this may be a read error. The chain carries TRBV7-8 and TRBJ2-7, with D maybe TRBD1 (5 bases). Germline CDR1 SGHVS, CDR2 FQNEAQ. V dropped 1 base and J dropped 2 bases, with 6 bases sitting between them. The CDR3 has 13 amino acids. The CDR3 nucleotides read TGTGCCAGCAGCTTAGACAGGACCTACGAGCAGTACTTC. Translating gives CASSLDRTYEQYF.